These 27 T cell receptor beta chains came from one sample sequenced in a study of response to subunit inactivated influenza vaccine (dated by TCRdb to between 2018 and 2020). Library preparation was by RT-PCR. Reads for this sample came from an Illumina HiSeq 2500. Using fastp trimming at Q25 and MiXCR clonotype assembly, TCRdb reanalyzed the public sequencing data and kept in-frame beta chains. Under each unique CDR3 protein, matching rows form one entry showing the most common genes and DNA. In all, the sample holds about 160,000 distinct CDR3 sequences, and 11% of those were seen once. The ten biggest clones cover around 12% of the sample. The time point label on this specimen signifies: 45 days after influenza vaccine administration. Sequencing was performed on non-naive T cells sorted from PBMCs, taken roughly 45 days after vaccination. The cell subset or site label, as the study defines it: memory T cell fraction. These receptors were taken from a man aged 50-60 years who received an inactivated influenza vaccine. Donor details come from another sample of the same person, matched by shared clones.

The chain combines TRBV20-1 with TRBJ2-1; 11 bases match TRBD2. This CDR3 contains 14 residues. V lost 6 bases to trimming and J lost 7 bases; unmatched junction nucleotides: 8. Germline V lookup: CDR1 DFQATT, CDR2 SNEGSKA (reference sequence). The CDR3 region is CSARTSGFINEQFF. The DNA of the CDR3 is TGCAGTGCCCGGACTAGCGGGTTTATAAATGAGCAGTTCTTC.

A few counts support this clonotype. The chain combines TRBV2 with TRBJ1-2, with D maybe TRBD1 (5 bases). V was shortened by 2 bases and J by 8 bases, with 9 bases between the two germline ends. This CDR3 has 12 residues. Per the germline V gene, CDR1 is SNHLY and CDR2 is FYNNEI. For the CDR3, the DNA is TGTGCCAGCAGTGAACAGGGCGGCGGCTACACCTTC. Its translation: CASSEQGGGYTF.

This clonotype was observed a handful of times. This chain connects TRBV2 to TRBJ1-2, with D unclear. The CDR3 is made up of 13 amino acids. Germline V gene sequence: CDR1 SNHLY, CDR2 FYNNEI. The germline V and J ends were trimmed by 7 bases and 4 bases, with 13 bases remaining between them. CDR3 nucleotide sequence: TGTGCCAGCACCGAGGGAGGAGGCTATGGCTACACCTTC. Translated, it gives CASTEGGGYGYTF.

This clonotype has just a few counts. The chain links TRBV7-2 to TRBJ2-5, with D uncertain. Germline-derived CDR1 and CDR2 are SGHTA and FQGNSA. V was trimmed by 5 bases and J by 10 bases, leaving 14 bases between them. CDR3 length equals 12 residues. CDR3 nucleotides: TGTGCCAGCAGCCCCGAGCCAAGAGACCAGTACTTC. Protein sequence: CASSPEPRDQYF.

The CDR3 DNA reads as TGTGCCAGTAGTATTGGCCGACTGCGCGCCGGAAAACTGTTTTTT. It specifies CASSIGRLRAGKLFF. The V gene is TRBV19, the J gene TRBJ1-4; D gene uncertain. Germline V gene sequence: CDR1 LNHDA, CDR2 SQIVND (reference sequence). The CDR3 is made up of 15 amino acids. V was trimmed by 3 bases and J by 10 bases, leaving 18 bases between them.

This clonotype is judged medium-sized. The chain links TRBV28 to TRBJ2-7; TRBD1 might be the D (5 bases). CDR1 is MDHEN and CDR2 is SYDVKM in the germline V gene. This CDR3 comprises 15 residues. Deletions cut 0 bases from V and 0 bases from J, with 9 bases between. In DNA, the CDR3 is TGTGCCAGCAGTTTATGGCAGGACAACTCCTACGAGCAGTACTTC. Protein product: CASSLWQDNSYEQYF.

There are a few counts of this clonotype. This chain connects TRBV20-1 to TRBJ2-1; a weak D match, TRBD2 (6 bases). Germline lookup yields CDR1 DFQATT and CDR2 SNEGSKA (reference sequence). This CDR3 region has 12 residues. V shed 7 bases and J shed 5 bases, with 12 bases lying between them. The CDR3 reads CSEPGEDNEQFF. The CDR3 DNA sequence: TGCAGTGAACCGGGGGAGGACAATGAGCAGTTCTTC.

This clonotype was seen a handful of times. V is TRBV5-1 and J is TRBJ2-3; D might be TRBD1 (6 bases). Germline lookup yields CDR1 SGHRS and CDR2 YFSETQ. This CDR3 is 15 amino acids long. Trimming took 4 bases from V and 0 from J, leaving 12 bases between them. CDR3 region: CASSTGQTSTDTQYF. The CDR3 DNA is TGCGCCAGCAGCACCGGACAGACTAGCACAGATACGCAGTATTTT. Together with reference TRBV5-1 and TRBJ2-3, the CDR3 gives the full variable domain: KAGVTQTPRYLIKTRGQQVTLSCSPISGHRSVSWYQQTPGQGLQFLFEYFSETQRNKGNFPGRFSGRQFSNSRSEMNVSTLELGDSALYLCASSTGQTSTDTQYFGPGTRLTVL.

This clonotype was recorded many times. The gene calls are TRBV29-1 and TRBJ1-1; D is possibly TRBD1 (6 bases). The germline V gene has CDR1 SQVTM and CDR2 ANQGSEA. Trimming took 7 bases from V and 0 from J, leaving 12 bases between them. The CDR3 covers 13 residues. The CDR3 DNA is TGCAGCGCCGAGACAGGAATGAACACTGAAGCTTTCTTT. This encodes CSAETGMNTEAFF.

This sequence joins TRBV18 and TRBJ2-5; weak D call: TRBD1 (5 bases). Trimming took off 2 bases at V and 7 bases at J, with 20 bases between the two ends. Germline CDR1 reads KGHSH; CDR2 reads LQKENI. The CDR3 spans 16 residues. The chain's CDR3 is CASSPNQGLTKGTQYF. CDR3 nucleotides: TGTGCCAGCTCACCAAATCAGGGATTAACCAAAGGGACCCAGTACTTC.

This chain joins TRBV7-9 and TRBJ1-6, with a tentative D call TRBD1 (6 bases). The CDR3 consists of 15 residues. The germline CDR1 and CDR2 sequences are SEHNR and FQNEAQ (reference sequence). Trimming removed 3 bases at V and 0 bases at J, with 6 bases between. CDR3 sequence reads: CASSLDSSYNSPLHF. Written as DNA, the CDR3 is TGTGCCAGCAGCTTGGACAGCTCCTATAATTCACCCCTCCACTTT.

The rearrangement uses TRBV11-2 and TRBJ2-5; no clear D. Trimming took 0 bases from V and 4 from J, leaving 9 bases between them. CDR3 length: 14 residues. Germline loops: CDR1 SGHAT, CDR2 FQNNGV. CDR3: CASSLDSVSETQYF. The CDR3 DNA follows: TGTGCCAGCAGCTTAGATTCGGTATCAGAGACCCAGTACTTC. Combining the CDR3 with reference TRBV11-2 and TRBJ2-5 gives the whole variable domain EAGVAQSPRYKIIEKRQSVAFWCNPISGHATLYWYQQILGQGPKLLIQFQNNGVVDDSQLPKDRFSAERLKGVDSTLKIQPAKLEDSAVYLCASSLDSVSETQYFGPGTRLLVL.

The DNA for the CDR3 is TGCGCCAGCAGCTTGCAGGGGGGGGATCAGCCCCAGCATTTT. Residues: CASSLQGGDQPQHF. The J gene is TRBJ1-5, the V gene TRBV5-1, with 7 bases matching TRBD1. This CDR3 is built from 14 residues. J lost 5 bases, V lost 1 base, and 3 bases had no gene match. The germline gives CDR1 SGHRS, CDR2 YFSETQ.

DNA of the CDR3: TGTGCCAGCACGCCGACCCAATTTCCCCCCGATACGCAGTATTTT. It specifies CASTPTQFPPDTQYF. The V and J genes are TRBV12-3 or TRBV12-4 and TRBJ2-3; no clear D. This CDR3 contains 15 residues. The ends were cut back, 7 bases at V and 6 bases at J, with 20 bases in the middle.

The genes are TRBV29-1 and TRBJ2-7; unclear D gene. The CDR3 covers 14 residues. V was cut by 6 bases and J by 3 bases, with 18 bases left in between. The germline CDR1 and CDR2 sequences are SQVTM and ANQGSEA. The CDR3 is CSVRSSGRGYEQYF. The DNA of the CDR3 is TGCAGCGTCAGGTCGTCCGGGCGAGGCTACGAGCAGTACTTC.

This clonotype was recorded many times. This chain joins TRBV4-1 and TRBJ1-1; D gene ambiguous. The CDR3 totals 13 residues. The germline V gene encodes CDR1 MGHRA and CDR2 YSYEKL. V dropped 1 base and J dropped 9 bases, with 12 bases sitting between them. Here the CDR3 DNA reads TGCGCCAGCAGCCAAGGTATGGAAGGGAAAGCTTTCTTT. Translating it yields CASSQGMEGKAFF.

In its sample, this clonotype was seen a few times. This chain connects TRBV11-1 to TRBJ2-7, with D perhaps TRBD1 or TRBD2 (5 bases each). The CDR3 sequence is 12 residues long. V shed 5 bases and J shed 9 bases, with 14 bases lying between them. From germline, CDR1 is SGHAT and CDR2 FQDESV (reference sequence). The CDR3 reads CASSIRRDLQYF. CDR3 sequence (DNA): TGTGCCAGCAGCATAAGACGGGACCTGCAGTACTTC.

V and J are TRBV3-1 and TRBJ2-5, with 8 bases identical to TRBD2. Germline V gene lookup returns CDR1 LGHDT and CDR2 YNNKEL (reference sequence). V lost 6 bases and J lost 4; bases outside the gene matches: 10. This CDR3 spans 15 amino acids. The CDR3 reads CASSKSGRLGETQYF. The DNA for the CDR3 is TGTGCCAGCAGTAAAAGCGGGAGATTAGGAGAGACCCAGTACTTC.

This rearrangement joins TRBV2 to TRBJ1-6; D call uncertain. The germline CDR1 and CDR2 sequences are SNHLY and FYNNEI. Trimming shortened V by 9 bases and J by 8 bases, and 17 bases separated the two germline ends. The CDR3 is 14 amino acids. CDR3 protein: CARSREPRDSPLHF. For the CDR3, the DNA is TGTGCCAGAAGCCGGGAACCACGGGATTCACCCCTCCACTTT.

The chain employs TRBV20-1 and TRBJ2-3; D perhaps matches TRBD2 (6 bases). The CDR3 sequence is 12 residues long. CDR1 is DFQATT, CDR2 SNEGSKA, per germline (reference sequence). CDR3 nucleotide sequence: TGCAACCCTATGAGGGAGGCAGATACGCAGTATTTT. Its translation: CNPMREADTQYF.

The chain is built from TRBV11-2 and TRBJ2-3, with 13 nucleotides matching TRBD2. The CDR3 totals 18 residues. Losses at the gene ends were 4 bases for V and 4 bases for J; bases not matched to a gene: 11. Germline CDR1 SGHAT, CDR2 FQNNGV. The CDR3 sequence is CASSSPGLAGLSADTQYF. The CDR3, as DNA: TGTGCCAGCAGCTCCCCGGGACTAGCGGGACTTAGCGCAGATACGCAGTATTTT.

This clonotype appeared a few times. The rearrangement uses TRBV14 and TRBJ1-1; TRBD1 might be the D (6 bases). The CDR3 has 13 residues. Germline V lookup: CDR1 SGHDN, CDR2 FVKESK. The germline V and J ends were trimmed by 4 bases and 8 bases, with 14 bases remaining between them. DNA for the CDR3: TGTGCCAGCAGCCGCGGGACAAACTTGGAAGCTTTCTTT. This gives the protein CASSRGTNLEAFF.

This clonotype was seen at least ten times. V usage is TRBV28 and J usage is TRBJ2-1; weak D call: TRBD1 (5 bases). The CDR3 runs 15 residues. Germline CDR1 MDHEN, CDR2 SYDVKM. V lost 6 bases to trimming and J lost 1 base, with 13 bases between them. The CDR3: CASSSDTMSYNEQFF. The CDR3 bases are TGTGCCAGCAGCTCGGACACGATGTCCTACAATGAGCAGTTCTTC.

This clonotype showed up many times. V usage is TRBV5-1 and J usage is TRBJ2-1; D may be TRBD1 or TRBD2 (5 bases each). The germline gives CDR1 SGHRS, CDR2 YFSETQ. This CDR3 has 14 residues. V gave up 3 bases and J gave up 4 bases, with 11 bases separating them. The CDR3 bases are TGCGCCAGCAGCTATTCCGGGGCGTACAATGAGCAGTTCTTC. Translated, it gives CASSYSGAYNEQFF.

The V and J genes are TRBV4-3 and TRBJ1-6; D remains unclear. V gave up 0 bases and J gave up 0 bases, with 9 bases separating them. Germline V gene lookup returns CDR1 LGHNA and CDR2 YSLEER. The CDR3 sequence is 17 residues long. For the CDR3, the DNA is TGCGCCAGCAGCCAAGACATAGGGCACTCCTATAATTCACCCCTCCACTTT. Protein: CASSQDIGHSYNSPLHF.

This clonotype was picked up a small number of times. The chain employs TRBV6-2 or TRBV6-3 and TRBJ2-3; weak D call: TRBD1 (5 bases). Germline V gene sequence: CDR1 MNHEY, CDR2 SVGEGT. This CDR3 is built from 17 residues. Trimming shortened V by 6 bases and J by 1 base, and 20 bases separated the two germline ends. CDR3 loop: CASSKARDDWGTDTQYF. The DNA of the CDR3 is TGTGCCAGCAGCAAAGCCAGGGATGATTGGGGCACAGATACGCAGTATTTT.

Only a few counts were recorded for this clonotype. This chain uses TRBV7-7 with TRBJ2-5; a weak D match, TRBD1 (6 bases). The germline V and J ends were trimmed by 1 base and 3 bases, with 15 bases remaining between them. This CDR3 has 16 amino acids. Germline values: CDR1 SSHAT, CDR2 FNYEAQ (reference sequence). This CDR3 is CASSLGRTVLKETQYF. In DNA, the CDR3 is TGTGCCAGCAGCTTAGGGAGGACAGTCCTGAAAGAGACCCAGTACTTC.